The sequence of this TCR beta chain was determined in a study of cytomegalovirus exposure and HLA in healthy donors. Looking at the study overall: From HLA-typed donors, an early data release held roughly 80 million unique TCRs. Roughly four fifths of 398 genotyped donors fell in the Caucasian-associated ancestry cluster.

Study conclusions and caveats: Per a prior analysis, the majority of TCR beta V segments were productive roughly 90% or roughly 30% of the time.

In regard to this clone: The antigen is undetermined. The germline gene is not matched at one end of the junction; a read error may be the cause.

PCR primers comprised 60 Vbeta and 13 Jbeta primers. Profiling relied on immunoSEQ multiplex PCR, and the TCRdb table lists in-frame clones only, not all of them. The table lists approximately 120,000 clones, over 60% of them singletons. This clonotype was sampled from a woman between 40 and 55 years old in good health and CMV-seronegative. Sequenced material: PBMCs.

The CDR3: CASSLQGTSGANGLTF. The CDR3 nucleotides are TGTGCCAGCAGTTTACAGGGTACCTCTGGGGCCAACGGCCTGACTTTC. V usage is TRBV27 and J usage is TRBJ2-6, with D tentatively TRBD1 (5 bases). Germline-derived CDR1 and CDR2 are MNHEY and SMNVEV (reference sequence). This CDR3 contains 16 residues. The entire variable domain, with the rest obtained from reference TRBV27 and TRBJ2-6, is as follows: EAQVTQNPRYLITVTGKKLTVTCSQNMNHEYMSWYRQDPGLGLRQIYYSMNVEVTDKGDVPEGYKVSRKEKRNFPLILESPSPNQTSLYFCASSLQGTSGANGLTFGAGSRLTVL.